The subject of this entry is one TCR beta chain. Its antigen is not known. Then a second PCR, running roughly 7 to 11 cycles, was carried out with a sample-barcoded 5' primer and a J-beta primer mix. All samples yielded 2.5 million or more CDR3-containing paired-end reads. MiXCR, run by TCRdb on the 5' RACE reads, gives a single entry per CDR3 protein. The sample has hundreds of thousands of distinct CDR3 sequences, 58% seen once. The V end was cut by 6 bases, the J end by 0 bases, with 12 bases between. The V gene's germline CDR1 is DFQATT and CDR2 SNEGSKA (reference sequence). The CDR3 is 14 amino acids. This sample is drawn from a study of blood T cells in healthy people across ages. Broader study findings: Measured against age, TCR beta diversity per million T cells decreased in a roughly linear manner.

The chain is built from TRBV20-1 and TRBJ2-1; D remains unclear. This receptor was taken from a man aged 25 to 40 in good health. Specimen: blood. CDR3 coding DNA: TGCAGTGCCCTGACGATAAGCTCCTACAATGAGCAGTTCTTC. Translated, it gives CSALTISSYNEQFF.